Sequencing of this T cell receptor (beta chain) was carried out in a study of T cell responses to AZD1222 COVID-19 vaccine. Sequencing used immunoSEQ multiplex PCR; TCRdb keeps in-frame clones, though not all of them. The sample lists some 65,000 clones; 75% to 85% were seen once. The germline V gene encodes CDR1 SNHLY and CDR2 FYNNEI. V was pared by 5 bases and J by 0 bases, with 16 bases between. The CDR3 extends over 16 amino acids. On this clone itself: Its antigen is currently unknown.

Findings of the study overall: Researchers took repertoire samples only after the peak T cell response had come. In the spike-specific TCR repertoire, nearly half reportedly target unmutated variant regions. The donors showed a predominance of white British ancestry and of females, with possible underestimation of clonal diversity.

The clonotype originates from an adult in good health. The sequencing used peripheral blood, collected on day 0 of MenACWY control vaccination. V and J are TRBV2 and TRBJ2-5; D remains ambiguous. CDR3 in amino acids: CASSPPGRTYQETQYF. CDR3 bases: TGTGCCAGCAGTCCTCCGGGCAGAACCTACCAAGAGACCCAGTACTTC.